What follows are 21 T cell receptor beta chains derived from one specimen sequenced in a study of beta chain features in type 1 diabetes. Whole-study results and caveats: Among all four CD4+ subsets, Type 1 diabetes patients had TCRB CDR3s that were moderately but significantly shorter.

The investigators reverse transcribed all of the isolated RNA, so they sequenced expressed TCRB transcripts. Profiling relied on immunoSEQ multiplex PCR, and the TCRdb table lists in-frame clones only, not all of them. The data contain over 650,000 clones, around 15% of them singletons. These receptors are not linked to any known antigen. The sequenced material came from naive CD4+ T cells from blood. These receptors were taken from a man between 18 and 35 years old with type 1 diabetes.

This chain connects TRBV6-5 to TRBJ2-5, with no clear D. Germline V gene lookup returns CDR1 MNHEY and CDR2 SVGAGI. With 8 bases removed from V and 3 bases from J, the gap between germline ends came to 13 bases. The CDR3 sequence is 13 residues long. CDR3 DNA sequence: TGTGCCAGCCGAGGAACAGTGGAAGAGACCCAGTACTTC. Translating gives CASRGTVEETQYF.

This clone has a handful of counts. The chain employs TRBV18 and TRBJ2-3; 7 bases are shared with TRBD2. V trimming: 2 bases; J trimming: 2 bases; junction bases outside the gene matches: 7. The CDR3 sequence is 16 residues long. Per the germline V gene, CDR1 is KGHSH and CDR2 is LQKENI. The CDR3 loop reads CASSPGPSGYTDTQYF. CDR3 DNA sequence: TGTGCCAGCTCACCAGGCCCTAGCGGATACACAGATACGCAGTATTTT.

The CDR3 here is CAISGRERTEAFF. The CDR3 nucleotides read TGTGCCATCAGTGGCAGGGAAAGAACTGAAGCTTTCTTT. This chain uses TRBV10-3 with TRBJ1-1, with D perhaps TRBD1 (5 bases). There are 13 residues in the CDR3. Trimming removed 4 bases from V and 5 bases from J, with 11 bases in between. CDR1 is ENHRY, CDR2 SYGVKD, per germline.

This clone was detected a few times. The chain is built from TRBV5-4 and TRBJ2-2; 11 positions match TRBD2. Germline CDR1 is SGHNT and CDR2 is YYREEE (reference sequence). The ends lost 2 bases at V and 3 bases at J; junction bases unmatched: 6. The CDR3 is 17 residues long. CDR3 DNA: TGTGCCAGCAGCTTCACTAGCGGGAGAGTTTACACCGGGGAGCTGTTTTTT. It specifies CASSFTSGRVYTGELFF.

The chain joins TRBV7-2 to TRBJ2-7; D may be TRBD1 (5 bases). V dropped 1 base and J dropped 2 bases, with 12 bases sitting between them. CDR1 and CDR2 from the germline V gene are SGHTA and FQGNSA. The CDR3 covers 15 residues. CDR3 coding DNA: TGTGCCAGCAGCTTAGTATCAGGGCCGGCCTACGAGCAGTACTTC. This codes for CASSLVSGPAYEQYF.

This clone has just a few counts. The chain combines TRBV2 with TRBJ2-1; D is unclear. The CDR3 sequence is 15 residues long. Germline CDR1 and CDR2: SNHLY and FYNNEI. With 8 bases removed from V and 4 bases from J, the gap between germline ends came to 18 bases. The CDR3, as DNA: TGTGCCAGCCGCTGGGGAACTTCTAAGTACAATGAGCAGTTCTTC. It encodes CASRWGTSKYNEQFF.

The chain uses TRBV18 and TRBJ2-5, with D possibly matching TRBD1 (5 bases). Germline V gene lookup returns CDR1 KGHSH and CDR2 LQKENI. The CDR3 extends over 14 amino acids. The V and J ends lost 8 bases and 1 base respectively, with 14 bases between them. The CDR3 spells CASRLGHLQETQYF. As DNA, the CDR3 is TGTGCCAGCCGATTAGGACACCTCCAAGAGACCCAGTACTTC.

This clone has just a few counts. The rearrangement links TRBV21-1 to TRBJ2-6; TRBD1 is taken as the D call from the table, unchecked against the DNA. TRBV21-1 is reported as a pseudogene. CDR3 length: 21 amino acids. CDR3 residues: CASSKACRTGQQLSGANVLTF. The CDR3 DNA reads as TGTGCCAGCAGCAAAGCCTGTCGGACGGGACAGCAACTCTCTGGGGCCAACGTCCTGACTTTC.

In its sample, this clone was seen a few times. The chain uses TRBV5-1 and TRBJ2-1; no clear D gene. V gave up 4 bases and J gave up 7 bases, with 18 bases separating them. This CDR3 is built from 15 residues. Per the germline V gene, CDR1 is SGHRS and CDR2 is YFSETQ. CDR3 in amino acids: CASSPGTGLRNEQFF. CDR3 coding DNA: TGCGCCAGCAGCCCAGGAACGGGCTTACGAAATGAGCAGTTCTTC.

This clone was recorded a few times. This sequence joins TRBV5-1 and TRBJ1-1; 7 bases are a match to TRBD1. This CDR3 comprises 15 residues. Losses at the gene ends were 4 bases for V and 3 bases for J; bases not matched to a gene: 9. From germline, CDR1 is SGHRS and CDR2 YFSETQ. CDR3: CASSPTTGLDTEAFF. CDR3 bases: TGCGCCAGCAGCCCAACGACAGGGCTTGACACTGAAGCTTTCTTT. Supplemented by reference TRBV5-1 and TRBJ1-1, the full variable domain reads KAGVTQTPRYLIKTRGQQVTLSCSPISGHRSVSWYQQTPGQGLQFLFEYFSETQRNKGNFPGRFSGRQFSNSRSEMNVSTLELGDSALYLCASSPTTGLDTEAFFGQGTRLTVV.

The chain carries TRBV7-2 and TRBJ2-7, with 9 bases identical to TRBD2. The CDR3 runs to 15 residues. CDR1 is SGHTA, CDR2 FQGNSA, per germline. Trimming removed 7 bases from V and 0 bases from J; junction bases left unmatched: 7. CDR3 protein: CASTFSGGSSYEQYF. The CDR3 DNA sequence: TGTGCCAGCACCTTTAGCGGGGGTAGCTCCTACGAGCAGTACTTC.

The chain recombines TRBV27 with TRBJ1-5; D gene unclear. Germline V CDR1 and CDR2: MNHEY, SMNVEV (reference sequence). Between the trimmed V and J ends, which lost 2 bases and 1 base, there was a span of 9 bases. The CDR3 runs to 15 residues. The CDR3 DNA sequence: TGTGCCAGCAGTTTACGGCTTGGGAGCAATCAGCCCCAGCATTTT. Its translation is CASSLRLGSNQPQHF.

The chain has TRBV25-1 and TRBJ2-3; D gene uncertain. This CDR3 comprises 18 residues. The germline V gene has CDR1 MGHDK and CDR2 SYGVNS. Deletions cut 2 bases from V and 0 bases from J, with 18 bases between. This CDR3 reads CASSEILALWGSTDTQYF. CDR3 nucleotides: TGTGCCAGCAGTGAAATTCTGGCCCTTTGGGGTAGCACAGATACGCAGTATTTT.

A few counts support this clone. This sample also contains other DNA sequences that code for the same CDR3. The V call is TRBV7-2, the J call TRBJ2-5; D is uncertain. Deletions cut 1 base from V and 0 bases from J, with 6 bases between. Germline loops: CDR1 SGHTA, CDR2 FQGNSA. The CDR3 is 14 amino acids. The CDR3 protein is CASSLDRDQETQYF. The DNA for the CDR3 is TGTGCCAGCAGCTTAGATCGGGACCAAGAGACCCAGTACTTC.

This clone turned up a few times. V gene TRBV7-2 combines with J gene TRBJ2-5, with 10 bases lining up with TRBD2. Looked up from germline, CDR1 is SGHTA and CDR2 is FQGNSA. With V trimmed by 6 bases and J by 5 bases, 9 bases remained unmatched. The CDR3 runs 15 residues. CDR3 loop: CASSQSGRARETQYF. The CDR3 DNA follows: TGTGCCAGCAGTCAAAGCGGGAGGGCTAGGGAGACCCAGTACTTC. Based on the CDR3 plus reference TRBV7-2 and TRBJ2-5, the full variable domain is GAGVSQSPSNKVTEKGKDVELRCDPISGHTALYWYRQSLGQGLEFLIYFQGNSAPDKSGLPSDRFSAERTGGSVSTLTIQRTQQEDSAVYLCASSQSGRARETQYFGPGTRLLVL.

This clone was detected a few times. Other nucleotide sequences in the sample specify the same CDR3. The chain recombines TRBV7-9 with TRBJ1-2; unclear D gene. Germline lookup yields CDR1 SEHNR and CDR2 FQNEAQ (reference sequence). Deletions cut 0 bases from V and 8 bases from J, with 4 bases between. The length of the CDR3 is 11 residues. The CDR3 reads CASSLAGGYTF. The CDR3 DNA is TGTGCCAGCAGCTTAGCAGGGGGCTACACCTTC.

This clone was observed a few times. The gene calls are TRBV30 and TRBJ2-5, with D unresolved. The CDR3 spans 14 residues. The V gene's germline CDR1 is GTSNPN and CDR2 SVGIG (reference sequence). Trimming removed 2 bases at V and 5 bases at J, with 15 bases between. This CDR3 reads CAWSPETSVETQYF. The CDR3 DNA reads TGTGCCTGGAGTCCCGAGACAAGTGTTGAGACCCAGTACTTC.

This chain joins TRBV7-9 and TRBJ2-7; TRBD1 agrees at 8 bases. J gave up 4 bases and V 2 bases, and 4 bases lay outside the gene matches. The CDR3 consists of 14 residues. Germline V gene lookup returns CDR1 SEHNR and CDR2 FQNEAQ (reference sequence). CDR3 sequence (DNA): TGTGCCAGCAGCTTACAGGGGGCACGGTACGAGCAGTACTTC. It specifies CASSLQGARYEQYF.

The genes are TRBV5-1 and TRBJ1-2; D remains unclear. Between the trimmed V and J ends, which lost 1 base and 4 bases, there was a span of 14 bases. The CDR3 length is 15 residues. Germline V gene sequence: CDR1 SGHRS, CDR2 YFSETQ. This chain's CDR3 is CASSLSGQEGYGYTF. The CDR3 coding sequence is TGCGCCAGCAGCTTGTCCGGTCAGGAAGGCTATGGCTACACCTTC.

The chain couples TRBV7-2 to TRBJ2-2; 7 bases are a match to TRBD1. V shed 4 bases, J shed 4 bases, and the junction held 9 bases outside the gene matches. The CDR3 totals 16 residues. Germline V gives CDR1 SGHTA, CDR2 FQGNSA. CDR3: CASSSYPGQPTGELFF. The CDR3 DNA sequence: TGTGCCAGCAGCTCATATCCGGGACAGCCCACCGGGGAGCTGTTTTTT.

V usage is TRBV5-6 and J usage is TRBJ1-1; 7 bases agree with TRBD1. There are 13 residues in the CDR3. V was pared by 5 bases and J by 7 bases, with 8 bases of the junction left unmatched. Per germline, CDR1 SGHDT and CDR2 YYEEEE. The CDR3 DNA follows: TGTGCCAGCAGTTCCGGGACAGAAGATGAAGCTTTCTTT. Translated, it gives CASSSGTEDEAFF.